These T cell receptor beta chains were read from a single sample in a study of blood T cell repertoires in COVID-19. The assay was immunoSEQ multiplex PCR, and TCRdb's table has in-frame clones only and misses some. The sample shows 290,000 or so clones, approximately 80% of them seen only once. What was sequenced was PBMCs or T cells enriched from blood (not recorded which). These receptors were taken from a man aged 35-49 years who had been exposed to COVID-19. CDR3s leave out the opening cysteine and the closing phenylalanine or tryptophan.

TRBV19	ASSKDRVVDSPLH
TRBV2	ASSVQVHQPQH
TRBV3-1/TRBV3-2	ASSQGQVGQPQH
TRBV30	AWRGQGTNEKLF
TRBV7-2	ASSHSLAGGQDYEQY
TRBV9	ASSLSSGGEAF
TRBV29-1	SGREGGDYGYT
TRBV9	ASSARGDLSGNTIY
TRBV10-3	AISSLAGGNTDTQY
TRBV7-6	ASSVSPGKQTY
TRBV11-2	ASSRPGTLGNEQY
TRBV30	AWSRQTSGGDEQF
TRBV5-6	ASSFLRNEQF
TRBV6-1	ASSEFFLRQDEAF
TRBV18	ASSPTGTGLSRGQPQH
TRBV24-1	ATSSPGTDTQY
TRBV3-1/TRBV3-2	ASSRDQGANGYT
TRBV5-1	ASSLNPGQSLYGYT
TRBV2	ASSVGQPLGQY
TRBV7-9	ASSLVQGDSPLH
TRBV18	ASSTGESSYNSPLH
TRBV12-5	ASGPGYSNQPQH
TRBV25-1	ASSDWTGGAGEQY
TRBV11-2	ASRRTDNEQF
TRBV4-2	ASSQTSLLSTIY
TRBV24-1	ATSDRQVGQPQH
TRBV5-1	ASSWGVENTEAF
TRBV24-1	ATTRTGSIGEAF
TRBV10-3	AISAGLAEVTQY
TRBV6-5	AIREQGMNTEAF
TRBV9	ASSGGGTYEQY
TRBV7-2	ASSLAGRTSGLNEQF
TRBV18	ASSPDSNYGYT
TRBV5-1	ASQPGGLNSPLH
TRBV10-3	AIRQQLTSGSASEQY
TRBV6-5	ASSPRPGPGYT
TRBV27	ASSSMPAGEPQH
TRBV7-6	ASSSLVNSYNEQF
TRBV5-5	ASSLSGGDNEKLF
TRBV5-1	ASSHNGQGNTGELF
TRBV5-1	ASRPLQIDYGYT
TRBV27	ASSLRLAGGEQY
TRBV10-1	AGPGYNSPLH
TRBV27	ASRLLNDNEQF
TRBV6-5	ASSLSSGRVDEQY
TRBV11-2	ASSHRLVASEQY
TRBV5-4	ASSGGLAGGDYEQY
TRBV3-1/TRBV3-2	ASSPASGPTDTQY
TRBV5-1	ASSPTPDSSGSTIY
TRBV27	ASSLRAGQTEAF
TRBV5-5	ASSLSPGRVNTEAF
TRBV28	ASIEGNTGELF
TRBV7-9	ASSFTAGVLAEQF
TRBV11-3	ASSPVARGEQF
TRBV4-2	ASSQDLDRGLGGYT
TRBV7-9	ASSSQGKYGYT